This TCR beta chain was captured in a study of blood T cell repertoires in COVID-19. On the study more broadly: Sites across the United States, Italy and Spain contributed samples from acute and convalescent COVID-19.

Under the authors' procedure: Estimates of nucleated cell counts were drawn from the amplification of reference gene primers. TCRdb's copy holds only in-frame clones and misses some; the assay was immunoSEQ multiplex PCR. V, J and clone size are those of that table, while D and trimming were read from the DNA. The sample contains roughly 280,000 clones, approximately 86% of which appear only once. There are 17 residues in the CDR3. V trimming: 0 bases; J trimming: 0 bases; junction bases outside the gene matches: 5. Germline CDR1 LGHNA, CDR2 YSLEER. The sequenced sample consisted of peripheral blood. V is TRBV4-3 and J is TRBJ2-1; 7 bases align to TRBD2. This receptor was taken from a man aged 25 to 40 with active or convalescent COVID-19. CDR3 residues: CASSQDLGGSSYNEQFF. The CDR3 DNA follows: TGCGCCAGCAGCCAAGATCTTGGCGGGAGCTCCTACAATGAGCAGTTCTTC.